This T cell receptor beta chain was profiled in a study of read filtering for tumor transcriptome and immune sequencing. For the study at large: Whole-transcriptome libraries were prepared after DNase treatment.

Molecular barcoded adaptors covering alpha/delta and beta/gamma chains were used on approximately 400 ng RNA. Each CDR3 protein is one row after TCRdb ran MiXCR on the reads. This table holds about 57,000 distinct CDR3 sequences, 11% to 15% found once. V shed 7 bases and J 2 bases; nucleotides not matched to a gene: 4. Germline V gene sequence: CDR1 LNHDA, CDR2 SQIVND (reference sequence). This CDR3 has 14 residues. Turning to this clonotype: What it binds is not known.

Study-level findings and limits: In IR-seq, single-read clonotypes were around four fifths of clonotypes but around 4% of reads.

The sequencing input was a population of CD138-negative cells sorted from bone marrow. J is TRBJ1-5 and V is TRBV19, with 8 bases lining up with TRBD1. This receptor was obtained from a donor at least 40 years old with multiple myeloma. CDR3 protein: CASTLGQGNQPQHF. CDR3 DNA: TGTGCCAGTACCTTGGGACAGGGCAATCAGCCCCAGCATTTT.